These T cell receptor beta chains were read from a single sample in a study of T cells expressing NK-cell markers. TCRdb re-called the 5' RACE reads, yielding one record per CDR3 amino acid sequence without DNA. The table gives approximately 380,000 distinct CDR3 sequences; the top ten clones make up roughly 5.2% of it. What was sequenced was blood T cells: a sorted CD56 or NKG2C T cell subset, CD4+ or CD8+ T cells, or bulk PBMC T cells (not recorded which). The receptors stem from a man aged 18-75 years in good health. CDR3s include the opening cysteine and the closing phenylalanine or tryptophan. The order of the fields is CDR3 length, V gene, J gene, CDR3 protein.

cdr3_length: 14
v_call: TRBV5-1
j_call: TRBJ1-1
cdr3_aa: CASSLVGENTEAFF

cdr3_length: 16
v_call: TRBV3-1
j_call: TRBJ2-7
cdr3_aa: CASSQDRGGGAYEQYF

cdr3_length: 16
v_call: TRBV4-1
j_call: TRBJ1-2
cdr3_aa: CASSQEWVGVDYGYTF

cdr3_length: 17
v_call: TRBV29-1
j_call: TRBJ2-5
cdr3_aa: CSVTRSGLAGPQETQYF

cdr3_length: 15
v_call: TRBV20-1
j_call: TRBJ2-6
cdr3_aa: CSASTGPTGANVLTF

cdr3_length: 15
v_call: TRBV11-3
j_call: TRBJ2-1
cdr3_aa: CASAVGGKTNNEQFF

cdr3_length: 15
v_call: TRBV6-1
j_call: TRBJ1-1
cdr3_aa: CASSEDTGSSTEAFF

cdr3_length: 18
v_call: TRBV12-3/TRBV12-4
j_call: TRBJ2-7
cdr3_aa: CASSFFLGEAGQKYEQYF

cdr3_length: 15
v_call: TRBV7-2
j_call: TRBJ2-4
cdr3_aa: CASSSTSVAKNIQYF

cdr3_length: 16
v_call: TRBV7-9
j_call: TRBJ1-3
cdr3_aa: CASSLAMGAAGNTIYF

cdr3_length: 15
v_call: TRBV18
j_call: TRBJ2-3
cdr3_aa: CASSPLQVGTDTQYF

cdr3_length: 14
v_call: TRBV5-1
j_call: TRBJ2-1
cdr3_aa: CASSFERYYNEQFF

cdr3_length: 14
v_call: TRBV5-4
j_call: TRBJ1-2
cdr3_aa: CASSSRDRVRGYTF

cdr3_length: 17
v_call: TRBV18
j_call: TRBJ2-2
cdr3_aa: CASSPRSPTGSPGELFF

cdr3_length: 16
v_call: TRBV5-1
j_call: TRBJ2-5
cdr3_aa: CASSLPLGTAGETQYF

cdr3_length: 17
v_call: TRBV20-1
j_call: TRBJ2-1
cdr3_aa: CSAADSSGGSSYNEQFF

cdr3_length: 14
v_call: TRBV3-1
j_call: TRBJ1-2
cdr3_aa: CASSLTGRRYGYTF

cdr3_length: 16
v_call: TRBV28
j_call: TRBJ2-3
cdr3_aa: CASSLRGTSFTDTQYF

cdr3_length: 15
v_call: TRBV2
j_call: TRBJ2-1
cdr3_aa: CASKRGGGIGNEQFF

cdr3_length: 15
v_call: TRBV12-3/TRBV12-4
j_call: TRBJ2-1
cdr3_aa: CASSSGEVIYNEQFF

cdr3_length: 15
v_call: TRBV6-1
j_call: TRBJ1-4
cdr3_aa: CASSGHTGANEKLFF

cdr3_length: 18
v_call: TRBV5-1
j_call: TRBJ2-5
cdr3_aa: CASSHRLAGALRQETQYF

cdr3_length: 15
v_call: TRBV3-1
j_call: TRBJ2-7
cdr3_aa: CASSQPRDSSYEQYF

cdr3_length: 13
v_call: TRBV7-9
j_call: TRBJ2-1
cdr3_aa: CASSLGGSSEQFF

cdr3_length: 13
v_call: TRBV14
j_call: TRBJ1-1
cdr3_aa: CASSPQGYTEAFF

cdr3_length: 13
v_call: TRBV7-2
j_call: TRBJ1-2
cdr3_aa: CASSLTAPAGYTF

cdr3_length: 14
v_call: TRBV12-3/TRBV12-4
j_call: TRBJ2-4
cdr3_aa: CASSIGRVENIQYF

cdr3_length: 15
v_call: TRBV20-1
j_call: TRBJ1-6
cdr3_aa: CSASGGTGRNSPLHF

cdr3_length: 13
v_call: TRBV27
j_call: TRBJ1-5
cdr3_aa: CASTYRYNQPQHF

cdr3_length: 11
v_call: TRBV6-6
j_call: TRBJ1-4
cdr3_aa: CASSRQEKLFF

cdr3_length: 18
v_call: TRBV25-1
j_call: TRBJ2-5
cdr3_aa: CASSEYVFGVGIQETQYF

cdr3_length: 13
v_call: TRBV2
j_call: TRBJ1-1
cdr3_aa: CASSEIWTAEAFF

cdr3_length: 12
v_call: TRBV7-9
j_call: TRBJ2-5
cdr3_aa: CASSHRRETQYF

cdr3_length: 19
v_call: TRBV20-1
j_call: TRBJ2-5
cdr3_aa: CSASSGITSGGTLGETQYF

cdr3_length: 15
v_call: TRBV28
j_call: TRBJ2-3
cdr3_aa: CASRSIFRGADTQYF

cdr3_length: 15
v_call: TRBV6-1
j_call: TRBJ1-6
cdr3_aa: CASSEGQGYNSPLHF

cdr3_length: 16
v_call: TRBV20-1
j_call: TRBJ2-1
cdr3_aa: CSARPSSGGAYNEQFF

cdr3_length: 13
v_call: TRBV2
j_call: TRBJ1-4
cdr3_aa: CASSLRLGEKLFF

cdr3_length: 17
v_call: TRBV5-1
j_call: TRBJ2-7
cdr3_aa: CASSLEMVQGASYEQYF

cdr3_length: 14
v_call: TRBV20-1
j_call: TRBJ1-5
cdr3_aa: CSARVGTENQPQHF

cdr3_length: 15
v_call: TRBV12-3/TRBV12-4
j_call: TRBJ1-1
cdr3_aa: CASSSRRWGNTEAFF

cdr3_length: 12
v_call: TRBV21-1
j_call: TRBJ2-3
cdr3_aa: CASSTGVDTQYF

cdr3_length: 16
v_call: TRBV18
j_call: TRBJ2-3
cdr3_aa: CASSPLDTLSTDTQYF

cdr3_length: 16
v_call: TRBV6-4
j_call: TRBJ2-3
cdr3_aa: CASRDHGAASTDTQYF

cdr3_length: 14
v_call: TRBV5-1
j_call: TRBJ1-2
cdr3_aa: CASSETRLNYGYTF

cdr3_length: 15
v_call: TRBV5-1
j_call: TRBJ2-7
cdr3_aa: CASRRDQNALYEQYF

cdr3_length: 20
v_call: TRBV10-3
j_call: TRBJ1-2
cdr3_aa: CAISESSGWAFRDPNYGYTF

cdr3_length: 14
v_call: TRBV28
j_call: TRBJ1-2
cdr3_aa: CASKPLPGGSGYTF

cdr3_length: 15
v_call: TRBV19
j_call: TRBJ2-7
cdr3_aa: CATGLAGGPSYEQYF

cdr3_length: 13
v_call: TRBV12-3/TRBV12-4
j_call: TRBJ1-2
cdr3_aa: CASSRDGFNGYTF

cdr3_length: 15
v_call: TRBV12-3/TRBV12-4
j_call: TRBJ2-3
cdr3_aa: CASSFSVGNTDTQYF

cdr3_length: 13
v_call: TRBV5-1
j_call: TRBJ2-5
cdr3_aa: CASSLGQKETQYF

cdr3_length: 15
v_call: TRBV12-3/TRBV12-4
j_call: TRBJ1-1
cdr3_aa: CASSLVTQGASEAFF

cdr3_length: 15
v_call: TRBV7-9
j_call: TRBJ1-6
cdr3_aa: CASSFGGAVNSPLHF